The next 18 T cell receptor beta chains were all read from a single sample in a study of T cells in Graves' hyperthyroidism and ophthalmopathy. Amplification of TCR beta CDR3 regions was performed using RNA transcripts as template. Carried out on the TCR CDR3, a first-round RT-PCR used the HTBI primer set. One entry per CDR3 protein results from TCRdb running MiXCR on the multiplex PCR reads. The sample records roughly 800,000 distinct CDR3 sequences, over 35% being singletons. Specimen: blood. These receptor sequences come from a man aged 18 to 29 with Graves' hyperthyroidism.

This clonotype was detected a few times. Given a much more abundant clone one base away, this may be a read error. The rearrangement links TRBV13 to TRBJ1-5; possibly TRBD1 for D (5 bases). CDR3 length: 14 residues. Between the trimmed V and J ends, which lost 3 bases and 0 bases, there was a span of 6 bases. The germline CDR1 and CDR2 sequences are PRHDT and FYEKMQ (reference sequence). The CDR3 nucleotides are TGTGCCAGCAGCTTCGGGGCTAGCAATCAGCCCCAGCATTTT. Protein sequence: CASSFGASNQPQHF.

This clonotype was counted at least ten times. CDR3 in amino acids: CASSVSQGSPLHF. DNA of the CDR3: TGTGCCAGCAGTGTTAGCCAGGGCTCACCCCTCCACTTT. The chain uses TRBV2 and TRBJ1-6; weak D call: TRBD1 (5 bases). The germline V gene encodes CDR1 SNHLY and CDR2 FYNNEI. Trimming removed 4 bases from V and 10 bases from J, with 11 bases in between. The CDR3 has 13 amino acids.

The chain is built from TRBV7-2 and TRBJ2-7, with TRBD2 matching over 9 bases. Germline V gene data show CDR1 as SGHTA and CDR2 as FQGNSA. This CDR3 region has 15 residues. The V segment lost 4 bases and the J segment 9 bases; nucleotides outside the gene matches: 13. The CDR3 here is CASSSVAGGVGGQYF. Written as DNA, the CDR3 is TGTGCCAGCAGCTCAGTCGCGGGGGGGGTCGGCGGGCAGTACTTC.

The genes are TRBV4-1 and TRBJ1-6; D remains ambiguous. Looked up from germline, CDR1 is MGHRA and CDR2 is YSYEKL. The CDR3 loop spans 14 amino acids. Trimming removed 0 bases at V and 10 bases at J, with 10 bases between. The CDR3 region has the DNA TGCGCCAGCAGCCAAGAGTCGATCGCGTCACCCCTCCACTTT. Translating it yields CASSQESIASPLHF.

The table lists this clonotype with many counts. The chain carries TRBV29-1 and TRBJ2-7; 8 bases align to TRBD1. Germline trimming cut 4 bases from V and 4 bases from J; bases unmatched to any gene: 3. Germline V CDR1 and CDR2: SQVTM, ANQGSEA. CDR3 size: 12 residues. CDR3 residues: CSVGQGNYEQYF. The CDR3, as DNA: TGCAGCGTTGGACAGGGGAATTACGAGCAGTACTTC.

This rearrangement joins TRBV10-3 to TRBJ1-1; no clear D. CDR1 and CDR2 (germline): ENHRY, SYGVKD. This CDR3 contains 17 residues. V was cut by 3 bases and J by 7 bases, with 24 bases left in between. CDR3 bases: TGTGCCATCAGTGACCCCCCGGGCCCCCGGTCGACCAGTGAAGCTTTCTTT. Translating it yields CAISDPPGPRSTSEAFF.

In nucleotides, the CDR3 is TGCAGTGCTAGAGGGACTAGCGGGAGGGTCTGGGAGACCCAGTACTTC. This codes for CSARGTSGRVWETQYF. This chain uses TRBV20-1 with TRBJ2-5; 15 positions match TRBD2. This CDR3 comprises 16 residues. Trimming at V came to 1 base and at J to 5 bases, leaving 5 bases not matched to a gene. Germline CDR1 and CDR2: DFQATT and SNEGSKA (reference sequence).

This chain links TRBV4-1 with TRBJ1-1; D perhaps matches TRBD1 (5 bases). In germline, CDR1 is MGHRA, CDR2 YSYEKL. Trimming took 1 base from V and 4 from J, leaving 13 bases between them. The CDR3 runs to 15 residues. This CDR3 is CASSQGFQGGTEAFF. In DNA form, the CDR3 reads TGCGCCAGCAGCCAAGGGTTTCAGGGTGGCACTGAAGCTTTCTTT.

This clonotype was detected ten times or more. The V and J genes are TRBV2 and TRBJ1-1; tentatively, D is TRBD1 (6 bases). CDR1 and CDR2 (germline): SNHLY, FYNNEI. The V end was cut by 9 bases, the J end by 7 bases, with 9 bases between. The CDR3 is made up of 10 amino acids. The CDR3 coding sequence is TGTGCCAGACCGGGACATGAAGCTTTCTTT. Translated: CARPGHEAFF.

This sequence joins TRBV6-5 and TRBJ2-7, with TRBD2 identical over 12 bases. Germline CDR1 and CDR2: MNHEY and SVGAGI. V dropped 5 bases and J dropped 8; count of bases not matched to a gene: 7. This CDR3 spans 14 amino acids. The CDR3 bases are TGTGCCAGCAGTCGCCTGGGACTAGCGGGTCAGCAGTACTTC. It is translated as CASSRLGLAGQQYF.

The genes are TRBV9 and TRBJ2-7; perhaps TRBD1 as D (6 bases). Germline lookup yields CDR1 SGDLS and CDR2 YYNGEE. The V end lost 0 bases, the J end lost 2 bases, and 9 bases lay between the germline ends. The CDR3 covers 14 residues. The CDR3 protein is CASSVAEGAYEQYF. In DNA form, the CDR3 reads TGTGCCAGCAGCGTAGCTGAGGGGGCCTACGAGCAGTACTTC. The variable domain in full, completed from reference TRBV9 and TRBJ2-7, reads DSGVTQTPKHLITATGQRVTLRCSPRSGDLSVYWYQQSLDQGLQFLIQYYNGEERAKGNILERFSAQQFPDLHSELNLSSLELGDSALYFCASSVAEGAYEQYFGPGTRLTVT.

Ten or more counts support this clonotype. The chain employs TRBV29-1 and TRBJ1-3; no clear D gene. The CDR3 covers 14 residues. Per germline, CDR1 SQVTM and CDR2 ANQGSEA. V dropped 3 bases and J dropped 2 bases, with 11 bases sitting between them. The CDR3 region is CSVEEVRPGNTIYF. In nucleotides, the CDR3 is TGCAGCGTTGAGGAGGTTCGTCCTGGAAACACCATATATTTT. The complete variable domain, with remaining parts taken from reference TRBV29-1 and TRBJ1-3, reads SAVISQKPSRDICQRGTSLTIQCQVDSQVTMMFWYRQQPGQSLTLIATANQGSEATYESGFVIDKFPISRPNLTFSTLTVSNMSPEDSSIYLCSVEEVRPGNTIYFGEGSWLTVV.

This chain joins TRBV29-1 and TRBJ2-2, with TRBD2 identical over 7 bases. V lost 1 base and J lost 1; bases outside the gene matches: 3. Germline CDR1 and CDR2: SQVTM and ANQGSEA. There are 15 residues in the CDR3. As DNA, the CDR3 is TGCAGCGTTGAAGGGCTAGCGGAGAACACCGGGGAGCTGTTTTTT. The encoded protein is CSVEGLAENTGELFF.

This clonotype has ten or more counts. This chain joins TRBV12-3 or TRBV12-4 and TRBJ1-6; 10 bases fit TRBD1. V lost 5 bases to trimming and J lost 9 bases; unmatched junction nucleotides: 4. The CDR3 sequence is 14 residues long. The chain's CDR3 is CASSAGTGVSPLHF. The CDR3 nucleotides are TGTGCCAGCAGTGCCGGGACAGGGGTTTCACCCCTCCACTTT.

The rearrangement uses TRBV10-3 and TRBJ1-5; no reliable D call. Germline assignment: CDR1 ENHRY and CDR2 SYGVKD. The CDR3 length is 13 residues. With 11 bases removed from V and 5 bases from J, the gap between germline ends came to 16 bases. CDR3: CAATAGNDQPQHF. DNA of the CDR3: TGTGCCGCCACGGCGGGGAACGATCAGCCCCAGCATTTT.

This clonotype occurred a few times. The gene calls are TRBV5-4 and TRBJ2-7; tentative D call: TRBD1 (8 bases). This CDR3 region has 15 residues. Germline V gene lookup returns CDR1 SGHNT and CDR2 YYREEE (reference sequence). V dropped 4 bases and J dropped 5 bases, with 19 bases sitting between them. The CDR3 here is CASSGIGQGGDEQYF. The CDR3 coding sequence is TGTGCCAGCAGCGGAATAGGACAGGGAGGGGACGAGCAGTACTTC.

This clonotype was counted at least ten times. The chain uses TRBV9 and TRBJ1-6; D is possibly TRBD1 (5 bases). The CDR3 length is 16 residues. V shed 0 bases and J shed 7 bases, with 14 bases lying between them. The germline V gene encodes CDR1 SGDLS and CDR2 YYNGEE. The CDR3 reads CASSVGEGTPNSPLHF. In DNA, the CDR3 is TGTGCCAGCAGCGTAGGAGAAGGGACGCCGAATTCACCCCTCCACTTT.

This clonotype has only a few counts. The chain is built from TRBV19 and TRBJ2-2; D remains ambiguous. CDR3 length: 12 amino acids. Trimming stripped 3 bases from V and 6 bases from J, with 5 bases between. The germline V gene encodes CDR1 LNHDA and CDR2 SQIVND (reference sequence). In DNA, the CDR3 is TGTGCCAGTAGTATCCCGCCCGGGGAGCTGTTTTTT. This codes for CASSIPPGELFF.